The sequence of this TCR beta chain was determined in a study of regulatory T cells in long-lasting Graves disease. CDR1 is SGHRS and CDR2 is YFSETQ in the germline V gene. The CDR3 covers 15 residues. V shed 0 bases and J shed 3 bases, with 9 bases lying between them. Time point reported: persistent/refractory GD, antithyroid drugs over 5 years with positive TRAb. After RNA was extracted from PBMCs, the TCR library was made from it. Building of the TCR beta libraries involved iRepertoire HTBI primers and Arm-PCR of CDR3 regions. TCRdb processed the multiplex PCR reads anew with MiXCR; each CDR3 protein has one entry. The data show approximately 470,000 distinct CDR3 sequences, with less than 25% seen just once and 7% to 9.5% held by the top ten.

The clonotype originates from a female donor with Graves disease. This specimen consisted of peripheral blood mononuclear cells (PBMCs), obtained when the disease was refractory, from a patient treated with antithyroid drugs. V is TRBV5-1 and J is TRBJ2-2; D gene unclear. The CDR3 DNA follows: TGCGCCAGCAGCTTGGGATTTCGGGACACCGGGGAGCTGTTTTTT. Amino acid sequence: CASSLGFRDTGELFF. Full variable domain (outside the CDR3, taken from reference TRBV5-1 and TRBJ2-2): KAGVTQTPRYLIKTRGQQVTLSCSPISGHRSVSWYQQTPGQGLQFLFEYFSETQRNKGNFPGRFSGRQFSNSRSEMNVSTLELGDSALYLCASSLGFRDTGELFFGEGSRLTVL.